The 9 T cell receptor beta chains listed next were all sequenced from one sample in a study of blood T cells in healthy people across ages. Using a J-beta primer mix together with a sample-barcoded 5' primer, a second PCR was run for 7 to 11 cycles. Using its own MiXCR run on the 5' RACE reads, TCRdb lists one record per CDR3 protein. The table lists about 1.6 million distinct CDR3 sequences, roughly 32% of them singletons, with approximately 10% in the top ten. What was sequenced was blood. All receptors derive from a woman aged 25 to 39 in good health.

As DNA, the CDR3 is TGTGCCAGCAGTATACCTAATCAGCCCCAGCATTTT. Its protein is CASSIPNQPQHF. The V gene is TRBV28, the J gene TRBJ1-5; D remains ambiguous. Germline CDR1 and CDR2: MDHEN and SYDVKM. The CDR3 has 12 residues. V dropped 5 bases and J dropped 4 bases, with 6 bases sitting between them.

The count of this clonotype is one. The genes are TRBV29-1 and TRBJ1-2; TRBD1 matches at 7 bases. The trim removed 7 bases at V and 8 bases at J, leaving 10 bases unmatched. The CDR3 loop spans 12 amino acids. The V gene's germline CDR1 is SQVTM and CDR2 ANQGSEA. The CDR3 protein is CSGFRDSGGYTF. DNA for the CDR3: TGCAGCGGTTTCCGGGACAGCGGGGGCTACACCTTC.

This clonotype was observed many times. This chain links TRBV29-1 with TRBJ2-7; D perhaps matches TRBD2 (6 bases). The CDR3 totals 12 residues. CDR1 SQVTM and CDR2 ANQGSEA come from the germline V gene. V was trimmed by 4 bases and J by 4 bases, leaving 11 bases between them. CDR3 loop: CSVVIREYEQYF. CDR3 DNA: TGCAGCGTTGTAATCCGGGAGTACGAGCAGTACTTC.

The chain couples TRBV9 to TRBJ1-5, with 10 bases fitting TRBD1. The CDR3 runs to 15 residues. Germline V gene sequence: CDR1 SGDLS, CDR2 YYNGEE. V was pared by 3 bases and J by 6 bases, with 6 bases of the junction left unmatched. The CDR3 region is CASSATGTGAQPQHF. CDR3 DNA sequence: TGTGCCAGCAGCGCGACCGGGACAGGGGCTCAGCCCCAGCATTTT.

This clonotype has just a few counts. The rearrangement links TRBV7-9 to TRBJ2-7, with D unresolved. This CDR3 comprises 14 residues. The V end lost 5 bases, the J end lost 2 bases, and 13 bases lay between the germline ends. Looked up from germline, CDR1 is SEHNR and CDR2 is FQNEAQ (reference sequence). In nucleotides, the CDR3 is TGTGCCAGCAGCGTCGGACCGGATCCCTACGAGCAGTACTTC. Translated: CASSVGPDPYEQYF.

This clonotype was seen a few times. CDR3: CASSQDPEIIRLAGGIQETQYF. The CDR3 coding sequence is TGCGCCAGCAGCCAAGATCCCGAAATAATAAGACTAGCGGGGGGGATCCAAGAGACCCAGTACTTC. The V call is TRBV4-1, the J call TRBJ2-5; 14 nucleotides match TRBD2. V lost 0 bases and J lost 1; bases outside the gene matches: 16. Germline V gene data show CDR1 as MGHRA and CDR2 as YSYEKL. The length of the CDR3 is 22 residues.

On this clonotype: A much bigger clone sits one base away, suggesting this may be a read error. The CDR3 protein is CASSLEGGGANEQYF. CDR3 bases: TGTGCCAGCAGCTTAGAAGGCGGGGGGGCCAACGAGCAGTACTTC. The chain uses TRBV7-6 and TRBJ2-5; 9 positions match TRBD2. The DNA end is more similar to TRBJ2-7, so the J call may be wrong. The CDR3 totals 15 residues. Germline-derived CDR1 and CDR2 are SGHVS and FNYEAQ.

This clonotype was seen a few times. V and J are TRBV7-9 and TRBJ2-5, with a weak D call TRBD1 (6 bases). The CDR3 is 16 amino acids. Germline assignment: CDR1 SEHNR and CDR2 FQNEAQ (reference sequence). Between the trimmed V and J ends, which lost 2 bases and 0 bases, there was a span of 13 bases. CDR3: CASSLLGTTYQETQYF. Here the CDR3 DNA reads TGTGCCAGCAGCTTATTAGGGACAACGTACCAAGAGACCCAGTACTTC.

The chain links TRBV20-1 to TRBJ2-3, with 12 nucleotides matching TRBD2. J lost 1 base, V lost 3 bases, and 8 bases had no gene match. The germline V gene has CDR1 DFQATT and CDR2 SNEGSKA (reference sequence). This CDR3 is built from 17 residues. Here the CDR3 reads CSARSSGRAGGTDTQYF. As DNA, the CDR3 is TGCAGTGCTAGGTCTAGCGGGAGGGCCGGGGGCACAGATACGCAGTATTTT.